These 25 T cell receptor beta chains share one sample of origin, sequenced in a study of shared clonotypes between healthy human individuals. CD45RO-negative cells were positively selected for CCR7, leaving out terminally differentiated effector memory CD45RA+ cells. This table comes from immunoSEQ multiplex PCR, and its TCRdb copy is limited to in-frame clones, with some not included. The sample holds hundreds of thousands of clones, 80% to 95% seen once. Sequencing was carried out using naive CD8+ T cells sorted from blood. These receptor sequences come from a man aged 30 to 39 in good health.

The chain combines TRBV7-2 with TRBJ2-1, with 7 bases fitting TRBD1. Per the germline V gene, CDR1 is SGHTA and CDR2 is FQGNSA. V lost 1 base and J lost 5; bases outside the gene matches: 8. The CDR3 is 16 amino acids. The CDR3 bases are TGTGCCAGCAGCTTAGACGCAGGGGGATGGAACAATGAGCAGTTCTTC. Translated: CASSLDAGGWNNEQFF. Drawing the rest from reference TRBV7-2 and TRBJ2-1, the complete variable domain is GAGVSQSPSNKVTEKGKDVELRCDPISGHTALYWYRQSLGQGLEFLIYFQGNSAPDKSGLPSDRFSAERTGGSVSTLTIQRTQQEDSAVYLCASSLDAGGWNNEQFFGPGTRLTVL.

V gene TRBV4-3 combines with J gene TRBJ1-1, with D uncertain. The CDR3 is 15 residues long. CDR1 LGHNA and CDR2 YSLEER come from the germline V gene. V was clipped by 0 bases and J by 3 bases, with 11 bases between them. The DNA of the CDR3 is TGCGCCAGCAGCCAAGATAAATCTTCATACACTGAAGCTTTCTTT. Its translation: CASSQDKSSYTEAFF.

This chain uses TRBV27 with TRBJ2-7; D call uncertain. The V end was cut by 4 bases, the J end by 5 bases, with 9 bases between. CDR1 MNHEY and CDR2 SMNVEV come from the germline V gene (reference sequence). This CDR3 is 12 amino acids long. CDR3 bases: TGTGCCAGCAGTTCCTTATCCGACGAGCAGTACTTC. This translates into CASSSLSDEQYF.

The genes are TRBV18 and TRBJ2-1, with 10 nucleotides matching TRBD1. J gave up 6 bases and V 6 bases, and 8 bases lay outside the gene matches. The CDR3 is 15 residues long. The germline CDR1 and CDR2 sequences are KGHSH and LQKENI. The DNA for the CDR3 is TGTGCCAGCTCGCACCGGGACAGGGGTTCCAATGAGCAGTTCTTC. The encoded protein is CASSHRDRGSNEQFF.

The chain couples TRBV19 to TRBJ2-3, with D perhaps TRBD1 or TRBD2 (5 bases each). This CDR3 has 14 amino acids. V was pared by 3 bases and J by 5 bases, with 12 bases between. Germline values: CDR1 LNHDA, CDR2 SQIVND (reference sequence). CDR3 sequence: CASSILGGGDTQYF. CDR3 in DNA: TGTGCCAGTAGTATCCTCGGTGGGGGAGATACGCAGTATTTT. The variable domain in full, with the rest retrieved from reference TRBV19 and TRBJ2-3, is DGGITQSPKYLFRKEGQNVTLSCEQNLNHDAMYWYRQDPGQGLRLIYYSQIVNDFQKGDIAEGYSVSREKKESFPLTVTSAQKNPTAFYLCASSILGGGDTQYFGPGTRLTVL.

V and J are TRBV19 and TRBJ1-4, with D unclear. Germline lookup yields CDR1 LNHDA and CDR2 SQIVND (reference sequence). V was shortened by 4 bases and J by 0 bases, with 9 bases between the two germline ends. The length of the CDR3 is 15 residues. The CDR3 here is CASSTDHATNEKLFF. The CDR3 DNA reads TGTGCCAGTAGTACAGACCATGCAACTAATGAAAAACTGTTTTTT.

The chain recombines TRBV4-3 with TRBJ1-4; D unclear. Germline CDR1 reads LGHNA; CDR2 reads YSLEER. V was trimmed by 0 bases and J by 5 bases, leaving 13 bases between them. The CDR3 covers 16 residues. The CDR3 loop reads CASSQDRKSRNEKLFF. The CDR3 region has the DNA TGCGCCAGCAGCCAAGATCGGAAATCGAGAAATGAAAAACTGTTTTTT.

The chain employs TRBV7-9 and TRBJ2-1; TRBD2 is a possible D gene (6 bases). CDR3 length: 19 residues. V was clipped by 5 bases and J by 0 bases, with 23 bases between them. Per the germline V gene, CDR1 is SEHNR and CDR2 is FQNEAQ (reference sequence). In DNA, the CDR3 is TGTGCCAGCAGCGCGCTGGCCGGAGGGCAGACAAGCTCCTACAATGAGCAGTTCTTC. Translated, it gives CASSALAGGQTSSYNEQFF. The variable domain in full, completed from reference TRBV7-9 and TRBJ2-1, reads DTGVSQNPRHKITKRGQNVTFRCDPISEHNRLYWYRQTLGQGPEFLTYFQNEAQLEKSRLLSDRFSAERPKGSFSTLEIQRTEQGDSAMYLCASSALAGGQTSSYNEQFFGPGTRLTVL.

The chain is built from TRBV5-6 and TRBJ2-5, with D perhaps given as TRBD1 or TRBD2 (5 bases each). In germline, CDR1 is SGHDT, CDR2 YYEEEE. V was cut by 1 base and J by 5 bases, with 24 bases left in between. The CDR3 consists of 18 residues. The CDR3 loop is CASSLRTGFGAQWETQYF. The CDR3 DNA follows: TGTGCCAGCAGCTTGAGGACCGGTTTCGGGGCTCAATGGGAGACCCAGTACTTC.

For this clone: The same CDR3 is also encoded by other DNA sequences in this sample. CDR3 protein: CASSPGQGAYEQYF. In nucleotides, the CDR3 is TGTGCCAGTAGTCCGGGACAGGGGGCGTACGAGCAGTACTTC. The chain recombines TRBV19 with TRBJ2-7; 12 bases align to TRBD1. From germline, CDR1 is LNHDA and CDR2 SQIVND (reference sequence). The CDR3 consists of 14 residues. With V trimmed by 5 bases and J by 4 bases, 3 bases remained unmatched. The complete variable domain, with remaining parts taken from reference TRBV19 and TRBJ2-7, reads DGGITQSPKYLFRKEGQNVTLSCEQNLNHDAMYWYRQDPGQGLRLIYYSQIVNDFQKGDIAEGYSVSREKKESFPLTVTSAQKNPTAFYLCASSPGQGAYEQYFGPGTRLTVT.

The chain carries TRBV6-6 and TRBJ1-3; D uncertain. CDR3 length: 14 residues. CDR1 and CDR2 (germline): MNHNY, SVGAGI (reference sequence). V was cut by 6 bases and J by 0 bases, with 9 bases left in between. The CDR3, as DNA: TGTGCCAGCAGCCAAGGGCTCTCTGGAAACACCATATATTTT. It yields the protein CASSQGLSGNTIYF.

In DNA, the CDR3 is TGTGCCAGCGAGTTAACAGATACGCAGTATTTT. The encoded protein is CASELTDTQYF. The chain recombines TRBV7-9 with TRBJ2-3; D remains unclear. CDR3 length equals 11 residues. The germline V gene has CDR1 SEHNR and CDR2 FQNEAQ (reference sequence). V was clipped by 8 bases and J by 3 bases, with 6 bases between them.

The V and J genes are TRBV27 and TRBJ2-3, with D hard to call. V was clipped by 4 bases and J by 0 bases, with 11 bases between them. The germline CDR1 and CDR2 sequences are MNHEY and SMNVEV (reference sequence). This CDR3 spans 15 amino acids. The CDR3 reads CASSSLLGSTDTQYF. DNA for the CDR3: TGTGCCAGCAGTTCCCTCCTAGGTAGCACAGATACGCAGTATTTT.

This clone came up once. The chain uses TRBV11-2 and TRBJ2-1; D gene ambiguous. Germline V gene data show CDR1 as SGHAT and CDR2 as FQNNGV. The CDR3 contains 16 residues. The V and J ends lost 0 bases and 3 bases respectively, with 12 bases between them. The CDR3 spells CASSLDLGSNYNEQFF. DNA of the CDR3: TGTGCCAGCAGCTTAGATTTGGGCAGTAACTACAATGAGCAGTTCTTC.

This clone was seen just once. This chain connects TRBV14 to TRBJ2-1, with 15 positions matching TRBD2. V lost 3 bases to trimming and J lost 0 bases; unmatched junction nucleotides: 9. CDR3 length: 20 amino acids. The germline V gene has CDR1 SGHDN and CDR2 FVKESK. CDR3 amino acids: CASSHPGLAGGRSSYNEQFF. CDR3 DNA: TGTGCCAGCAGCCATCCGGGACTAGCGGGAGGAAGGAGCTCCTACAATGAGCAGTTCTTC. The full variable domain, rest sourced from reference TRBV14 and TRBJ2-1, is EAGVTQFPSHSVIEKGQTVTLRCDPISGHDNLYWYRRVMGKEIKFLLHFVKESKQDESGMPNNRFLAERTGGTYSTLKVQPAELEDSGVYFCASSHPGLAGGRSSYNEQFFGPGTRLTVL.

The rearrangement joins TRBV28 to TRBJ2-1; D is uncertain. The V end was cut by 7 bases, the J end by 5 bases, with 12 bases between. The germline CDR1 and CDR2 sequences are MDHEN and SYDVKM. The CDR3 runs to 13 residues. For the CDR3, the DNA is TGTGCCAGCACGATCCAACCAGACAATGAGCAGTTCTTC. It translates to CASTIQPDNEQFF.

The rearrangement uses TRBV5-5 and TRBJ2-5; perhaps TRBD2 as D (5 bases). Trimming stripped 2 bases from V and 2 bases from J, with 10 bases between. Germline V gives CDR1 SGHKS, CDR2 YYEKEE (reference sequence). CDR3 length: 14 residues. CDR3 bases: TGTGCCAGCAGCTTCGCGACGGGGCAAGAGACCCAGTACTTC. It codes for CASSFATGQETQYF.

This chain uses TRBV2 with TRBJ2-3, with a weak D call TRBD1 (6 bases). CDR1 is SNHLY, CDR2 FYNNEI, per germline. The germline V and J ends were trimmed by 5 bases and 0 bases, with 15 bases remaining between them. The CDR3 has 16 residues. For the CDR3, the DNA is TGTGCCAGCAGTTTCGATGGGGACACGAGCACAGATACGCAGTATTTT. This gives the protein CASSFDGDTSTDTQYF.

This chain links TRBV5-4 with TRBJ2-2; TRBD1 might be the D (6 bases). This CDR3 region has 16 residues. Germline CDR1 is SGHNT and CDR2 is YYREEE (reference sequence). The V end was cut by 0 bases, the J end by 3 bases, with 12 bases between. The DNA of the CDR3 is TGTGCCAGCAGCTTGGTGACAGGAGTGCACACCGGGGAGCTGTTTTTT. It is translated as CASSLVTGVHTGELFF.

This clone came up once. The chain combines TRBV11-2 with TRBJ2-3; 8 bases are a match to TRBD1. The CDR3 is made up of 18 amino acids. Germline loops: CDR1 SGHAT, CDR2 FQNNGV. With 2 bases clipped from V and 0 bases from J, the junction kept 10 bases outside the gene matches. The CDR3 DNA reads TGTGCCAGCAGCTTAAGCCCTGGGACAGGTGGGAGCACAGATACGCAGTATTTT. It translates to CASSLSPGTGGSTDTQYF.

The rearrangement joins TRBV4-1 to TRBJ1-5, with TRBD1 as a possible D gene (5 bases). This CDR3 contains 15 residues. V was clipped by 1 base and J by 5 bases, with 12 bases between them. Germline loops: CDR1 MGHRA, CDR2 YSYEKL. In nucleotides, the CDR3 is TGCGCCAGCAGCCAAGTTTACGAGGGGTATCAGCCCCAGCATTTT. This encodes CASSQVYEGYQPQHF.

The chain uses TRBV11-2 and TRBJ2-5; no firm D call. This CDR3 comprises 13 residues. V dropped 1 base and J dropped 7 bases, with 10 bases sitting between them. Germline loops: CDR1 SGHAT, CDR2 FQNNGV. The chain's CDR3 is CASSLASSGTQYF. CDR3 DNA: TGTGCCAGCAGCTTAGCAAGTTCTGGGACCCAGTACTTC. Full variable domain (rest looked up from reference TRBV11-2 and TRBJ2-5): EAGVAQSPRYKIIEKRQSVAFWCNPISGHATLYWYQQILGQGPKLLIQFQNNGVVDDSQLPKDRFSAERLKGVDSTLKIQPAKLEDSAVYLCASSLASSGTQYFGPGTRLLVL.

This clone was recorded once. CDR3 amino acids: CASSFRHFYEQYF. The CDR3 bases are TGTGCCAGCAGCTTTCGTCATTTCTACGAGCAGTACTTC. The genes are TRBV11-2 and TRBJ2-7; D gene uncertain. V lost 3 bases and J 3 bases, leaving 9 bases between the germline ends. CDR3 length: 13 residues. Germline values: CDR1 SGHAT, CDR2 FQNNGV.

The chain combines TRBV2 with TRBJ1-1, with 7 bases aligning to TRBD1. V shed 3 bases and J 5 bases; nucleotides not matched to a gene: 6. In germline, CDR1 is SNHLY, CDR2 FYNNEI. The CDR3 extends over 14 amino acids. The CDR3 DNA sequence: TGTGCCAGCAGTGATTACAGGGGACAGACTGAAGCTTTCTTT. This encodes CASSDYRGQTEAFF. Variable domain in full (rest from reference TRBV2 and TRBJ1-1): EPEVTQTPSHQVTQMGQEVILRCVPISNHLYFYWYRQILGQKVEFLVSFYNNEISEKSEIFDDQFSVERPDGSNFTLKIRSTKLEDSAMYFCASSDYRGQTEAFFGQGTRLTVV.

This chain uses TRBV30 with TRBJ2-3; no definite D call. V was cut by 5 bases and J by 4 bases, with 13 bases left in between. CDR1 is GTSNPN, CDR2 SVGIG, per germline (reference sequence). This CDR3 is built from 13 residues. CDR3: CAWDPMSPDTQYF. The CDR3, as DNA: TGTGCCTGGGACCCCATGAGCCCAGATACGCAGTATTTT. The full variable domain, in which reference TRBV30 and TRBJ2-3 provide the parts outside the CDR3, is SQTIHQWPATLVQPVGSPLSLECTVEGTSNPNLYWYRQAAGRGLQLLFYSVGIGQISSEVPQNLSASRPQDRQFILSSKKLLLSDSGFYLCAWDPMSPDTQYFGPGTRLTVL.